Following are 25 T cell receptor beta chains from one sample sequenced in a study of shared clonotypes between healthy human individuals. Profiled with immunoSEQ multiplex PCR; TCRdb holds only in-frame clones, not every one. The top ten clones hold more than 0.1% of a sample with 2 million or so clones, 85% to 95% of them seen once. Sample: naive CD4+ T cells sorted from blood. Subset here: CD45RA+ positively selected. The receptors derive from a man aged 18 to 30 in good health.

Worth noting for this clone: This same CDR3 is encoded by further DNA sequences in the sample. V gene TRBV5-1 combines with J gene TRBJ2-7, with TRBD1 as a possible D gene (6 bases). The CDR3 length is 12 residues. Trimming took 2 bases from V and 6 from J, leaving 9 bases between them. Germline CDR1 is SGHRS and CDR2 is YFSETQ. The CDR3 spells CASSLQGSEQYF. CDR3 coding DNA: TGCGCCAGCAGCTTACAGGGTTCCGAGCAGTACTTC.

The sample holds many counts of this clone. The chain couples TRBV30 to TRBJ2-2; 7 positions agree with TRBD1. CDR3 length: 13 amino acids. Germline V CDR1 and CDR2: GTSNPN, SVGIG (reference sequence). V was clipped by 3 bases and J by 6 bases; unmatched bases: 4. CDR3 region: CAWRIGGAGELFF. CDR3 DNA: TGTGCCTGGAGGATAGGGGGCGCCGGGGAGCTGTTTTTT.

The chain links TRBV19 to TRBJ1-2, with D possibly matching TRBD1 (6 bases). Trimming removed 6 bases from V and 0 bases from J, with 11 bases in between. There are 14 residues in the CDR3. Germline V gene lookup returns CDR1 LNHDA and CDR2 SQIVND (reference sequence). The CDR3 DNA reads TGTGCCAGTAGGTTGAACAGGGCTAACTATGGCTACACCTTC. Translated, it gives CASRLNRANYGYTF. The whole variable domain, filled in from reference TRBV19 and TRBJ1-2, reads DGGITQSPKYLFRKEGQNVTLSCEQNLNHDAMYWYRQDPGQGLRLIYYSQIVNDFQKGDIAEGYSVSREKKESFPLTVTSAQKNPTAFYLCASRLNRANYGYTFGSGTRLTVV.

The chain couples TRBV7-9 to TRBJ1-2; 11 bases map to TRBD1. The CDR3 extends over 15 amino acids. J lost 4 bases, V lost 5 bases, and 6 bases had no gene match. Germline V gene lookup returns CDR1 SEHNR and CDR2 FQNEAQ (reference sequence). CDR3 in DNA: TGTGCCAGCAGCCACGCAGGGACAGGGGGCTATGGCTACACCTTC. It codes for CASSHAGTGGYGYTF. Filled out from reference TRBV7-9 and TRBJ1-2, the complete variable domain reads DTGVSQNPRHKITKRGQNVTFRCDPISEHNRLYWYRQTLGQGPEFLTYFQNEAQLEKSRLLSDRFSAERPKGSFSTLEIQRTEQGDSAMYLCASSHAGTGGYGYTFGSGTRLTVV.

The chain employs TRBV30 and TRBJ2-5; no definite D call. Trimming left V 1 base short and J 5 bases short, with 23 bases between. This CDR3 spans 17 amino acids. Germline CDR1 and CDR2: GTSNPN and SVGIG (reference sequence). Here the CDR3 reads CAWSEKKPGLTQETQYF. As DNA, the CDR3 is TGTGCCTGGAGTGAAAAGAAACCGGGCCTCACGCAGGAGACCCAGTACTTC. Variable domain in full (rest from reference TRBV30 and TRBJ2-5): SQTIHQWPATLVQPVGSPLSLECTVEGTSNPNLYWYRQAAGRGLQLLFYSVGIGQISSEVPQNLSASRPQDRQFILSSKKLLLSDSGFYLCAWSEKKPGLTQETQYFGPGTRLLVL.

The V gene is TRBV10-1, the J gene TRBJ1-4; D not resolved. The CDR3 is made up of 14 amino acids. V was cut by 4 bases and J by 0 bases, with 6 bases left in between. The germline gives CDR1 WNHNN, CDR2 SYGVQD (reference sequence). The CDR3: CASSGPPTNEKLFF. The CDR3 DNA is TGCGCCAGCAGTGGGCCCCCAACTAATGAAAAACTGTTTTTT.

The V call is TRBV11-2, the J call TRBJ2-7; 8 bases fit TRBD2. J was trimmed by 0 bases and V by 3 bases; bases with no gene match: 10. CDR1 is SGHAT, CDR2 FQNNGV, per germline. The CDR3 runs 17 residues. The CDR3, as DNA: TGTGCCAGCAGCTTCCCCGCCGGAAGCGGGAGCTCCTACGAGCAGTACTTC. Translated: CASSFPAGSGSSYEQYF.

This clone was seen just once. This chain links TRBV10-2 with TRBJ2-4; unclear D gene. The CDR3 extends over 15 amino acids. Trimming left V 3 bases short and J 0 bases short, with 9 bases between. Germline V gene data show CDR1 as WSHSY and CDR2 as SAAADI. The CDR3 here is CASSDTSIAKNIQYF. The CDR3 bases are TGCGCCAGCAGTGACACCTCCATAGCCAAAAACATTCAGTACTTC.

The gene calls are TRBV6-5 and TRBJ1-5; no reliable D call. Germline V CDR1 and CDR2: MNHEY, SVGAGI. V lost 5 bases, J lost 0 bases, and 8 bases lay in between. The CDR3 loop spans 14 amino acids. The CDR3 nucleotides read TGTGCCAGCAGTCCCCGGAGTAGCAATCAGCCCCAGCATTTT. This gives the protein CASSPRSSNQPQHF.

Turning to this clone: Other DNA sequences of this sample code for an identical CDR3. The chain uses TRBV7-2 and TRBJ1-5; 8 bases align to TRBD1. The CDR3 runs 13 residues. In germline, CDR1 is SGHTA, CDR2 FQGNSA. V dropped 4 bases and J dropped 7; count of bases not matched to a gene: 3. CDR3 in DNA: TGTGCCAGCAGCTCACAGGGGGACCAGCCCCAGCATTTT. Translation: CASSSQGDQPQHF.

The chain recombines TRBV27 with TRBJ2-3, with TRBD2 as a possible D gene (5 bases). The V end was cut by 5 bases, the J end by 2 bases, with 17 bases between. CDR1 and CDR2 (germline): MNHEY, SMNVEV (reference sequence). The CDR3 has 16 residues. The CDR3, as DNA: TGTGCCAGCAGTATGATCGGCGAGAGGGCCACAGATACGCAGTATTTT. Its protein is CASSMIGERATDTQYF.

The chain recombines TRBV10-3 with TRBJ2-1; TRBD2 agrees at 8 bases. Looked up from germline, CDR1 is ENHRY and CDR2 is SYGVKD. The CDR3 loop spans 14 amino acids. After removal of 3 bases from V and 8 bases from J, the junction contained 6 bases not matched to a gene. The CDR3 here is CAISDGTSVYEQFF. In nucleotides, the CDR3 is TGTGCCATCAGTGACGGGACTAGTGTCTATGAGCAGTTCTTC.

Worth noting for this clone: The sample carries other DNA sequences with the same CDR3. The genes are TRBV5-1 and TRBJ1-6, with no clear D. The ends were cut back, 0 bases at V and 7 bases at J, with 11 bases in the middle. The CDR3 loop spans 15 amino acids. Germline V gene lookup returns CDR1 SGHRS and CDR2 YFSETQ. The CDR3 loop reads CASSLALTGNSPLHF. The DNA of the CDR3 is TGCGCCAGCAGCTTGGCCTTGACGGGCAATTCACCCCTCCACTTT.

This clone has only one observation. The chain employs TRBV5-1 and TRBJ2-1; 8 bases match TRBD2. With 4 bases clipped from V and 3 bases from J, the junction kept 3 bases outside the gene matches. Germline assignment: CDR1 SGHRS and CDR2 YFSETQ. The CDR3 sequence is 14 residues long. As DNA, the CDR3 is TGCGCCAGCAGCGTTAGCGGGGACTACAATGAGCAGTTCTTC. This gives the protein CASSVSGDYNEQFF.

The rearrangement joins TRBV4-1 to TRBJ1-6; D ambiguous. In germline, CDR1 is MGHRA, CDR2 YSYEKL. The CDR3 contains 14 residues. The ends were cut back, 1 base at V and 7 bases at J, with 8 bases in the middle. Here the CDR3 reads CASSQGLANSPLHF. The CDR3 bases are TGCGCCAGCAGCCAAGGCCTCGCGAATTCACCCCTCCACTTT.

This clone occurred once. V is TRBV19 and J is TRBJ2-5, with 11 bases aligning to TRBD2. V lost 6 bases and J lost 2; bases outside the gene matches: 5. The CDR3 covers 15 residues. The germline V gene encodes CDR1 LNHDA and CDR2 SQIVND (reference sequence). The CDR3 loop is CASRRTSGSQETQYF. DNA of the CDR3: TGTGCCAGTAGACGGACTAGCGGGTCTCAAGAGACCCAGTACTTC.

This clone was picked up one time. The chain uses TRBV12-5 and TRBJ2-2; 8 nucleotides align to TRBD1. This CDR3 has 18 amino acids. V shed 4 bases, J shed 2 bases, and the junction held 12 bases outside the gene matches. Germline V lookup: CDR1 LGHNT, CDR2 FRNRAP. CDR3 residues: CASGSPRKTGVNTGELFF. CDR3 nucleotide sequence: TGTGCTAGTGGTTCACCTCGAAAGACAGGGGTTAACACCGGGGAGCTGTTTTTT.

This sequence joins TRBV5-1 and TRBJ2-1; a possible D gene is TRBD2 (5 bases). The germline CDR1 and CDR2 sequences are SGHRS and YFSETQ. This CDR3 spans 15 amino acids. V gave up 0 bases and J gave up 7 bases, with 14 bases separating them. The CDR3 bases are TGCGCCAGCAGCTTGGAGCCTAGCCGAGGGAATGAGCAGTTCTTC. It translates to CASSLEPSRGNEQFF.

This rearrangement joins TRBV7-2 to TRBJ2-1; TRBD2 matches at 7 bases. The CDR3 runs to 16 residues. The germline V gene encodes CDR1 SGHTA and CDR2 FQGNSA. J was trimmed by 1 base and V by 5 bases; bases with no gene match: 8. In DNA, the CDR3 is TGTGCCAGCAGCCCGGGGAGCGGGATATCCTACAATGAGCAGTTCTTC. Its protein product is CASSPGSGISYNEQFF. Full variable domain (outside the CDR3, taken from reference TRBV7-2 and TRBJ2-1): GAGVSQSPSNKVTEKGKDVELRCDPISGHTALYWYRQSLGQGLEFLIYFQGNSAPDKSGLPSDRFSAERTGGSVSTLTIQRTQQEDSAVYLCASSPGSGISYNEQFFGPGTRLTVL.

As to this clone: Other DNA sequences in this sample translate to the same CDR3. The genes are TRBV6-6 and TRBJ1-1; no firm D call. Germline assignment: CDR1 MNHNY and CDR2 SVGAGI (reference sequence). Trimming took off 2 bases at V and 0 bases at J, with 4 bases between the two ends. This CDR3 is 13 amino acids long. CDR3 nucleotide sequence: TGTGCCAGCAGTTACCTAATGAACACTGAAGCTTTCTTT. Translating gives CASSYLMNTEAFF.

The genes are TRBV6-1 and TRBJ2-5, with 11 positions matching TRBD2. With 6 bases clipped from V and 5 bases from J, the junction kept 5 bases outside the gene matches. The CDR3 length is 14 residues. Looked up from germline, CDR1 is MNHNS and CDR2 is SASEGT. CDR3: CASRTSGGGETQYF. The CDR3, as DNA: TGTGCCAGCAGAACTAGCGGGGGAGGGGAGACCCAGTACTTC.

This clone was detected only once. J is TRBJ2-1 and V is TRBV7-2, with 11 bases that match TRBD2. Looked up from germline, CDR1 is SGHTA and CDR2 is FQGNSA. The J segment lost 6 bases and the V segment lost 3 bases, leaving 4 bases of the junction unmatched. There are 15 residues in the CDR3. The CDR3 protein is CASSFSGRALNEQFF. DNA of the CDR3: TGTGCCAGCAGCTTTAGCGGGAGGGCACTCAATGAGCAGTTCTTC.

As for this clone: One base away lies a much larger clone, so this may be a sequencing read error. The V gene is TRBV5-6, the J gene TRBJ1-2; TRBD1 matches at 8 bases. The CDR3 has 14 residues. The trim removed 7 bases at V and 4 bases at J, leaving 9 bases unmatched. Germline values: CDR1 SGHDT, CDR2 YYEEEE. The CDR3 region has the DNA TGTGCCAGCGCCCAGGGGGCACTTAGCTATGGCTACACCTTC. Its protein is CASAQGALSYGYTF.

The gene calls are TRBV5-4 and TRBJ2-5; 7 nucleotides line up with TRBD2. CDR3 size: 15 residues. The V gene's germline CDR1 is SGHNT and CDR2 YYREEE (reference sequence). Losses at the gene ends were 2 bases for V and 3 bases for J; bases not matched to a gene: 7. The CDR3 coding sequence is TGTGCCAGCAGCTTCGGCGGGAGCTTTGAAGAGACCCAGTACTTC. Translation gives CASSFGGSFEETQYF.

This rearrangement joins TRBV5-6 to TRBJ2-7, with TRBD2 identical over 8 bases. CDR1 is SGHDT and CDR2 is YYEEEE in the germline V gene. The CDR3 covers 14 residues. Unmatched junction bases numbered 5, after V lost 2 bases and J lost 4 bases. CDR3 coding DNA: TGTGCCAGCAGCTTTGGTCTAGCGGGTTACGAGCAGTACTTC. It specifies CASSFGLAGYEQYF. Using reference TRBV5-6 and TRBJ2-7 for the parts outside the CDR3, the full variable domain is DAGVTQSPTHLIKTRGQQVTLRCSPKSGHDTVSWYQQALGQGPQFIFQYYEEEERQRGNFPDRFSGHQFPNYSSELNVNALLLGDSALYLCASSFGLAGYEQYFGPGTRLTVT.